Listed below are T cell receptor beta chains from one sample, sequenced in a study of PD-L1 blockade in urothelial cancer. Produced via immunoSEQ multiplex PCR; TCRdb's table is partial and in-frame only. This sample yields 45,000 to 50,000 clones, of which 88% are seen a single time; around 4.2% belongs to the top ten. Sequenced material: PBMCs, taken around atezolizumab (anti-PD-L1) treatment. Receptors were obtained from an older man with urothelial cancer. CDR3s leave out the opening cysteine and the closing phenylalanine or tryptophan. Size is stated for part of the rows, as once, few or many counts, or as a class when the clone is expanded.

CDR3 protein,V gene,clone size
ASSLRNFYEQY,TRBV7-8,once
ASKNPGVPNTGELF,TRBV19,.
ASSLASSGTTSEQY,TRBV7-9,.
ASSAQDNEQF,TRBV5-4,.
ASSLGRGAHEQY,TRBV7-9,.
ATSSPGQGRNEQF,TRBV15,.
ASSPRAQTDTQY,TRBV18,.
ASSRTGGAKDGYT,TRBV5-1,.
ASSVGNEYTQY,TRBV10-2,.
ASSPPKRGGGTEAF,TRBV18,.
ASGLGLAKTQY,TRBV7-8,.
ASSFSGGTEAF,TRBV27,.
ASSFLAGGSGELF,TRBV7-8,once
ASSSSAGTGAYEQY,TRBV7-8,.
ASSYGTGGLYGYT,TRBV6-6,.
ASSPYSYQETQY,TRBV7-2,.
ASSLSTGGTDTQY,TRBV27,.
ASSLGGQGNYGYT,TRBV5-4,few
ASSGGFLKSTDTQY,TRBV19,.
ASSLRDRIDTEAF,TRBV19,.
ASSSPGQSRNQPQH,TRBV28,.
ASSFGIRLRGGRNEQF,TRBV5-6,.